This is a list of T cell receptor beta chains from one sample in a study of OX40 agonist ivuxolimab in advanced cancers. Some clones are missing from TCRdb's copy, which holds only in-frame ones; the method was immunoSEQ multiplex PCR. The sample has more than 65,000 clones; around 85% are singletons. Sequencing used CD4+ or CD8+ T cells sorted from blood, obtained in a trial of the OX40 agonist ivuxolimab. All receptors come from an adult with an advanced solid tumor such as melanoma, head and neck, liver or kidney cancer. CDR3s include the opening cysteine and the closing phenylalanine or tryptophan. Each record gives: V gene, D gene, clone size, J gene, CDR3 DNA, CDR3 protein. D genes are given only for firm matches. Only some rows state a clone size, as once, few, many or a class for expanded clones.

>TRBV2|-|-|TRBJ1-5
TGTGCCAGCAGGGAATCCGCGGTCAATCAGCCCCAGCATTTT
CASRESAVNQPQHF
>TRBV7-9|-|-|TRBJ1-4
TGTGCCAGCAGGAGTCCTGCAACTAATGAAAAACTGTTTTTT
CASRSPATNEKLFF
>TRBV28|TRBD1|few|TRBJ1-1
TGTGCCAGCAGTGCCTTTGTGGACAGGGTGAACACTGAAGCTTTCTTT
CASSAFVDRVNTEAFF
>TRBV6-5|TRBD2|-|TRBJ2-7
TGTGCCAGCAGATCCCCGGGACTAGCTACCTACGAGCAGTACTTC
CASRSPGLATYEQYF
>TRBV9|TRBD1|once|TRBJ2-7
TGTGCCAGCAGCGCAGACAGCCGGGACAGGGAGAGCGAGCAGTACTTC
CASSADSRDRESEQYF
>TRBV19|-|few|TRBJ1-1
TGTGCCAGTGGGGAGTGGAACACTGAAGCTTTCTTT
CASGEWNTEAFF
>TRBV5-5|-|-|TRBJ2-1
TGTGCCAGCAGCTTGGTCGGGTCGGATGAGCAGTTCTTC
CASSLVGSDEQFF
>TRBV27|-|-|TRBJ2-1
TGTGCCAGCAGTTTACTCAACGCAGGGGCTCTCCCAAATGAGCAGTTCTTC
CASSLLNAGALPNEQFF
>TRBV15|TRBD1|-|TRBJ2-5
TGTGCCACCAGCGGTGACAGGGGGATACAAGAGACCCAGTACTTC
CATSGDRGIQETQYF
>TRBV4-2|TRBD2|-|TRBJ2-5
TGTGCCAGCAGCCAAGGGACTAGCGGGAGAGGAGGAGGGGCGGAGACCCAGTACTTC
CASSQGTSGRGGGAETQYF
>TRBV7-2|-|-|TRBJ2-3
TGTGCCAGCAGCTTAGTGACCGGAGGAGGAGATACGCAGTATTTT
CASSLVTGGGDTQYF
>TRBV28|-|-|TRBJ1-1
TGTGCCAGCAGTCGCACTATTGGCACTGAAGCTTTCTTT
CASSRTIGTEAFF
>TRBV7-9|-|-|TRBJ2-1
TGTGCCAGTCGTCGGCTTTTGGGCAATGAGCAGTTCTTC
CASRRLLGNEQFF
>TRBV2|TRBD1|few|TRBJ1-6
TGTGCCAGCAGTGTGGGGGACAGGAGTTCACCCCTCCACTTT
CASSVGDRSSPLHF
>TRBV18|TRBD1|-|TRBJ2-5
TGTGCCAGCTCACTACAAAAGGGGGCGAGTGAGACCCAGTACTTC
CASSLQKGASETQYF
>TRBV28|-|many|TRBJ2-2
TGTGCCAGCAGTTTATTCATGTTAGGCACCGGGGAGCTGTTTTTT
CASSLFMLGTGELFF
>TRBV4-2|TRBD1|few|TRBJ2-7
TGTGCCAGCAGCCAAGTTGGGGGACAGGGGGCTTACTACGAGCAGTACTTC
CASSQVGGQGAYYEQYF
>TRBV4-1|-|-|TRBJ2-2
TGCGCCAGCAGCCAAGATAGGATTGGAGTTAGCACCGGGGAGCTGTTTTTT
CASSQDRIGVSTGELFF
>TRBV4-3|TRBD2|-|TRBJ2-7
TGCGCCAGCAGCGAAGGACTAGCGGGGACGTCCTACGAGCAGTACTTC
CASSEGLAGTSYEQYF
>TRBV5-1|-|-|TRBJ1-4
TGCGCCAGCAGCTTGGCAGGGGCAGCTAATGAAAAACTGTTTTTT
CASSLAGAANEKLFF
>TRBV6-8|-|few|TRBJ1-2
TGTGCCAGCTCCGCAGGGCTTCCTGGCTACACCTTC
CASSAGLPGYTF